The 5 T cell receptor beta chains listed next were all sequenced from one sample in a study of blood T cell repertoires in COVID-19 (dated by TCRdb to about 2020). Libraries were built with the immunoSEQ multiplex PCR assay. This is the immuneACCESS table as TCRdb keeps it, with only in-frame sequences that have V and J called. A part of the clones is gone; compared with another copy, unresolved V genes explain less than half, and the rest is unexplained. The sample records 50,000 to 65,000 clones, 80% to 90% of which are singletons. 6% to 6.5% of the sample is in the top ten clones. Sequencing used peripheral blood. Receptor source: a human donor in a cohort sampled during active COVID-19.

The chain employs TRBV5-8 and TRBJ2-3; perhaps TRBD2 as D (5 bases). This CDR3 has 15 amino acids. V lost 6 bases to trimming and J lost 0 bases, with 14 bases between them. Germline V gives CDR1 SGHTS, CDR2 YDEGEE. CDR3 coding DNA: TGTGCCAGCACCCCAAAGCGGATTAGCACAGATACGCAGTATTTT. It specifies CASTPKRISTDTQYF. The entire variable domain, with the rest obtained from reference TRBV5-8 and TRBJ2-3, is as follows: EAGVTQSPTHLIKTRGQQATLRCSPISGHTSVYWYQQALGLGLQFLLWYDEGEERNRGNFPPRFSGRQFPNYSSELNVNALELEDSALYLCASTPKRISTDTQYFGPGTRLTVL.

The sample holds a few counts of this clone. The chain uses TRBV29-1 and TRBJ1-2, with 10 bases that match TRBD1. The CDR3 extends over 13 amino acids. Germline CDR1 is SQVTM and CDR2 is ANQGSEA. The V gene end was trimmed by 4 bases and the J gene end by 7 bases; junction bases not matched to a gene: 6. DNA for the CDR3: TGCAGCGTTGGCGGGGACAGGGGTGCTGGCTACACCTTC. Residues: CSVGGDRGAGYTF.

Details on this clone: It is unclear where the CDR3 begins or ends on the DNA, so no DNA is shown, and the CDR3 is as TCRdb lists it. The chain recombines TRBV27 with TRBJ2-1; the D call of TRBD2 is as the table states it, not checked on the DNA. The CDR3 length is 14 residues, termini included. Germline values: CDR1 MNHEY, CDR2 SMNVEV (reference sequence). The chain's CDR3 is CASSLWASGSDRFF.

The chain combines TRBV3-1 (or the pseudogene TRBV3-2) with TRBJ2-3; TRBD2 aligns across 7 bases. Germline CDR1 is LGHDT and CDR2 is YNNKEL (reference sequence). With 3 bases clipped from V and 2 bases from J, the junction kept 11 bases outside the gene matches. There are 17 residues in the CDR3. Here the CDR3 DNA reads TGTGCCAGCAGCCATACCTTCGGCGGGGGAAACACAGATACGCAGTATTTT. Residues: CASSHTFGGGNTDTQYF.

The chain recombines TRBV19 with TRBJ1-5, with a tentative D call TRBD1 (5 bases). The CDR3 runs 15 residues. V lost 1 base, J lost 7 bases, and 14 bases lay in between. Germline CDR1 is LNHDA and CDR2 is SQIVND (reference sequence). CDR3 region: CASSIARRGDQPQHF. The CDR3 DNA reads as TGTGCCAGTAGTATAGCCCGCCGCGGGGACCAGCCCCAGCATTTT.